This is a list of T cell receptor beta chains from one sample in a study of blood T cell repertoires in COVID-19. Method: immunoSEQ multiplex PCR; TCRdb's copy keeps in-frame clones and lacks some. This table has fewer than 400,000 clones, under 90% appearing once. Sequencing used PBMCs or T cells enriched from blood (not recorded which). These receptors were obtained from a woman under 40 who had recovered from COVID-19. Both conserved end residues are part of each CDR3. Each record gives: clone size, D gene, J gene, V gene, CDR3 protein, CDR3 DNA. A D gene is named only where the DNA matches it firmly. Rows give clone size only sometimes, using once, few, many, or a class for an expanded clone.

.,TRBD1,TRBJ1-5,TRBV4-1,CASSHENGQGVNF,TGCGCCAGCAGCCACGAAAACGGACAGGGGGTAAATTTT
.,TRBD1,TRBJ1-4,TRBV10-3,CAISESGRTGQNEKLFF,TGTGCCATCAGTGAGTCGGGGAGGACAGGACAAAATGAAAAACTGTTTTTT
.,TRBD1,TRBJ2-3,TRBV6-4,CASSARQGADTQYF,TGTGCCAGCAGTGCCAGACAGGGGGCGGATACGCAGTATTTT
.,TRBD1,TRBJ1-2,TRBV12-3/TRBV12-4,CASSPPTGSGYTF,TGTGCCAGCAGTCCCCCGACAGGGAGTGGCTACACCTTC
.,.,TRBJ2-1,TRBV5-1,CASSLDREQFF,TGCGCCAGCAGCTTGGATCGGGAGCAGTTCTTC
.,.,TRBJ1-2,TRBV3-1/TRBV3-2,CASSFGQGDYGYTF,.
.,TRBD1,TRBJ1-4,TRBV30,CAWSGTGALDEKLFF,TGTGCCTGGAGTGGGACAGGTGCCCTTGATGAAAAACTGTTTTTT
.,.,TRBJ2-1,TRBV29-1,CSVELESSYNEQFF,TGCAGCGTTGAGTTGGAGAGCTCCTACAATGAGCAGTTCTTC
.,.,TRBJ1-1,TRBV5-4,CASRFLTDKEAFF,TGTGCCAGCAGATTTTTAACGGACAAGGAAGCTTTCTTT
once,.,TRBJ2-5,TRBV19,CASSIGGAMGETQYF,TGTGCCAGTAGTATAGGTGGGGCGATGGGAGAGACCCAGTACTTC
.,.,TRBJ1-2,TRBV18,CASSPIDGQTMGYTF,TGTGCCAGCTCACCAATCGACGGACAGACTATGGGCTACACCTTC
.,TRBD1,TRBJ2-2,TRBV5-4,CASSSHRGTNTGELFF,TGTGCCAGCAGCTCCCACAGGGGAACGAACACCGGGGAGCTGTTTTTT
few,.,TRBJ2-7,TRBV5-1,CASSLAQGYEQYF,TGCGCCAGCAGCTTGGCACAGGGCTACGAGCAGTACTTC
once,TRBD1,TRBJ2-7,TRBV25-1,CASSDPLAGGEQYF,TGTGCCAGCAGTGACCCGTTGGCAGGGGGCGAGCAGTACTTC
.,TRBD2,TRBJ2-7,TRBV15,CATSRLAGGYEQYF,TGTGCCACCAGCAGACTAGCGGGAGGCTACGAGCAGTACTTC
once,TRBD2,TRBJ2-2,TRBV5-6,CASSLRTSGIHTGELFF,TGTGCCAGCAGCCTTCGGACTAGCGGGATTCACACCGGGGAGCTGTTTTTT
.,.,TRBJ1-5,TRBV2,CASSEAGGTLNQPQHF,TGTGCCAGCAGTGAGGCGGGCGGGACTCTCAATCAGCCCCAGCATTTT
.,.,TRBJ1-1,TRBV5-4,CASSLGGDSIPAFF,TGTGCCAGCAGCTTGGGTGGAGATAGTATCCCAGCTTTCTTT
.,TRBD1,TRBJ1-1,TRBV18,CASSKGQTNTEAFF,TGTGCCAGCTCAAAGGGACAGACGAACACTGAAGCTTTCTTT
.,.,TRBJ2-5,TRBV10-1,CASSGSDGETQYF,TGCGCCAGCAGTGGGAGTGACGGAGAGACCCAGTACTTC
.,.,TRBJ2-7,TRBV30,CAWSNGLTGEQYF,TGTGCCTGGAGTAACGGACTGACGGGGGAGCAGTACTTC
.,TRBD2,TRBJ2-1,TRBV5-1,CASSSQRDLPYNEQFF,TGCGCCAGCAGCTCTCAGCGGGACTTGCCATACAATGAGCAGTTCTTC
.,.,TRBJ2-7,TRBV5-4,CASSFYRDEQYF,TGTGCCAGCAGCTTCTACAGGGACGAGCAGTACTTC
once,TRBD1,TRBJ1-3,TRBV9,CASSVRTGISSGNTIYF,TGTGCCAGCAGCGTAAGGACAGGGATAAGCTCTGGAAACACCATATATTTT
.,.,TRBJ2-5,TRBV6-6,CASGPSAETQYF,TGTGCCAGCGGCCCAAGTGCTGAGACCCAGTACTTC
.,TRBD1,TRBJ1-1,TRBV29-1,CSVSRTGATTEAFF,TGCAGCGTCTCCCGGACAGGGGCAACTACTGAAGCTTTCTTT
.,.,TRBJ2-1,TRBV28,CASSLLDTRVRTYNEQFF,TGTGCCAGCAGTTTGCTTGATACCAGGGTGAGGACCTACAATGAGCAGTTCTTC
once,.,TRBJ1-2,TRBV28,CASSSGRVWDGYTF,TGTGCCAGCAGTTCCGGCAGGGTCTGGGATGGCTACACCTTC
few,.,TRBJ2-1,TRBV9,CASSGQDRDNEQFF,TGTGCCAGCAGCGGACAGGACAGAGACAATGAGCAGTTCTTC
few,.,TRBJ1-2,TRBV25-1,CASSEWGGRGYTF,TGTGCCAGCAGTGAATGGGGAGGCCGGGGCTACACCTTC
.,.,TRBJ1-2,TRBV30,CAWSRGRDYGYTF,TGTGCCTGGAGTCGAGGCAGAGACTATGGCTACACCTTC
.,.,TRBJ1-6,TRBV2,CASSDAGTAAPLHF,TGTGCCAGCAGTGACGCGGGGACTGCGGCACCCCTCCACTTT
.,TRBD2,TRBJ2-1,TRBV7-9,CASSTSGREIEQFF,TGTGCCAGCAGTACTAGCGGGAGAGAAATTGAGCAGTTCTTC
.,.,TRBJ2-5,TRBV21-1,CASTKETQYF,TGTGCCAGCACCAAAGAGACCCAGTACTTC
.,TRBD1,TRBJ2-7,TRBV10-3,CAISEGQGSYEQYF,TGTGCCATCAGTGAGGGACAGGGTTCCTACGAGCAGTACTTC
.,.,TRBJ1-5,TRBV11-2,CASSRAAGSNQPQHF,TGTGCCAGCAGCCGGGCCGCGGGGAGCAATCAGCCCCAGCATTTT
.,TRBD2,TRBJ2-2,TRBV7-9,CASSFRRGAPPRTGELFF,TGTGCCAGCAGCTTTCGGCGGGGGGCACCCCCGCGCACCGGGGAGCTGTTTTTT
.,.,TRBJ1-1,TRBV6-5,CASSPAYKNTEAFF,TGTGCCAGCAGTCCCGCCTATAAGAACACTGAAGCTTTCTTT
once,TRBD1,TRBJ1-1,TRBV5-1,CASSLSFDRVAEAFF,TGCGCCAGCAGCTTATCCTTTGACAGGGTCGCTGAAGCTTTCTTT
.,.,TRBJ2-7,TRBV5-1,CASSDRQASYEQYF,TGCGCCAGCAGCGATCGACAGGCTTCCTACGAGCAGTACTTC
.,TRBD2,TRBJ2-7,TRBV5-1,CASSTGTSSYEQYF,TGCGCCAGCAGTACCGGGACTAGCTCCTACGAGCAGTACTTC